This T cell receptor beta chain was captured in a study of T-cell memory formation after mild COVID-19. TCRdb passed the 5' RACE reads through MiXCR, listing each CDR3 protein once. Here the sample spans 310,000 or so distinct CDR3 sequences, more than 15% being singletons. Overall study findings and caveats: The pre-infection memory compartment contained some responding clones, suggesting cross-reactive memory joined.

This clonotype was found a few times. Antigen unknown. Losses at the gene ends were 6 bases for V and 3 bases for J; bases not matched to a gene: 8. This CDR3 region has 15 residues. Sequencing was carried out using PBMCs or a T cell subset sorted from them (not recorded which). This receptor was obtained from a man aged 18 to 35 who had mild COVID-19 (a few samples of this study predate the infection). Cell type and time point are not known. V gene TRBV12-3 or TRBV12-4 combines with J gene TRBJ2-7; 10 positions match TRBD2. The CDR3 DNA reads TGTGCCAGCAGCCCTACAATAGCGGGGGGCTACGAGCAGTACTTC. It yields the protein CASSPTIAGGYEQYF.